This TCR beta chain was obtained from a study of molecular identifiers for immune sequencing clone quantification. Library preparation followed earlier protocols using designated TCR primers. TCRdb passed the PCR reads through MiXCR, listing each CDR3 protein once. This sample carries 250,000 to 400,000 distinct CDR3 sequences, roughly a fifth of them seen once, and the ten largest clones take approximately 0.84%. This clonotype showed up many times. The specimen sequenced was naive CD8+ T cells from blood, with Jurkat cell RNA spiked in. Subset given: FACS-sorted CD8+CD4-CCR7+CD45RA+ naive T cells. The sequence was collected from a human donor in good health. Some libraries in this study had Jurkat cell RNA spiked in.

Here the CDR3 reads CASSRSGGTFNEQFF. CDR3 DNA sequence: TGTGCCAGCAGTAGAAGCGGGGGCACCTTTAATGAGCAGTTCTTC. The V gene is TRBV12-3 or TRBV12-4, the J gene TRBJ2-1, with 8 nucleotides matching TRBD2. The CDR3 consists of 15 residues. The V and J ends lost 5 bases and 7 bases, in that order; junction bases with no gene match: 10.